Here is one T cell receptor (beta chain) with its context. The antigen remains undetermined. Investigators profiled TCR beta VDJ and CDR3 from genomic DNA template. TCRdb analysed the reads with MiXCR anew, one entry per CDR3 protein. The sample carries 100,000 to 150,000 distinct CDR3 sequences, 48% recorded once. This sample was included in a study of CD8+CD57+ T cells in acquired aplastic anemia. Whole-study findings and limits: Patients and controls shared roughly 28 CD8+ CDR3 sequences, which appeared highly expressed in patients and within their immunodominant clones.

Germline CDR1 reads SGDLS; CDR2 reads YYNGEE. V was shortened by 3 bases and J by 5 bases, with 14 bases between the two germline ends. The CDR3 is 14 amino acids. This clonotype was obtained from a human donor in good health, serving as a control. V and J are TRBV9 and TRBJ1-2, with a tentative D call TRBD1 (6 bases). Sequencing was performed on sorted CD4+, CD8+, or CD8+CD57+ T cells (not recorded which) from PBMCs. Here the CDR3 reads CASSEGVRSYGYTF. The CDR3 region has the DNA TGTGCCAGCAGCGAGGGGGTTAGGAGTTATGGCTACACCTTC.